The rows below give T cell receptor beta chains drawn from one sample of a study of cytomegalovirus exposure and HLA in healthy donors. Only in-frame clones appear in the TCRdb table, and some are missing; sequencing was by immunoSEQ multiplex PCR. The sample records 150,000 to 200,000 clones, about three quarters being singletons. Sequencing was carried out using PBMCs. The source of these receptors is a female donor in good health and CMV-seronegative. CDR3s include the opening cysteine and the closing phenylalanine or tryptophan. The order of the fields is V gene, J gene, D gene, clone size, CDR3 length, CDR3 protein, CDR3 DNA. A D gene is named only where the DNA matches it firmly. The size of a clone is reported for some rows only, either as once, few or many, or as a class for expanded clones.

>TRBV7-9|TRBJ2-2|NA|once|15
CASSSMGGAGGELFF
TGTGCCAGCAGCTCAATGGGCGGGGCCGGCGGGGAGCTGTTTTTT
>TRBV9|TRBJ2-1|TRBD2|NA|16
CASGLAGVAWYNEQFF
TGTGCCAGTGGACTAGCGGGAGTAGCATGGTACAATGAGCAGTTCTTC
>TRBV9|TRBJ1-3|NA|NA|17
CASSVVPSVDSGNTIYF
TGTGCCAGCAGCGTAGTGCCTTCGGTAGACTCTGGAAACACCATATATTTT
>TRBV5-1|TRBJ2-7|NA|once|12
CASSSTTTEQYF
TGCGCCAGCAGCTCCACTACGACCGAGCAGTACTTC
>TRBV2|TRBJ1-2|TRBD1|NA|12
CAGDRASYGYTF
TGTGCTGGGGACAGGGCCTCCTATGGCTACACCTTC
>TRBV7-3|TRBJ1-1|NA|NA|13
CASSFGLNTEAFF
TGTGCCAGCAGCTTTGGCCTGAACACTGAAGCTTTCTTT
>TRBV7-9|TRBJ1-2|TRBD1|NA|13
CASRRDRGYGYTF
TGTGCCAGCAGACGCGACAGGGGCTATGGCTACACCTTC
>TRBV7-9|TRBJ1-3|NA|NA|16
CASSQDRGPSGNTIYF
TGTGCCAGCAGCCAGGACAGAGGGCCCTCTGGAAACACCATATATTTT
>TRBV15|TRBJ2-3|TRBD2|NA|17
CATSRGAGGLGRDTQYF
TGTGCCACCAGCAGAGGAGCGGGAGGGTTGGGTAGGGATACGCAGTATTTT
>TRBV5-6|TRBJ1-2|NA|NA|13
CASSLDSRYGYTF
TGTGCCAGCAGCTTGGACAGTCGGTATGGCTACACCTTC
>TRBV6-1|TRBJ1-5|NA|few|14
CASRSYSSNQPQHF
TGTGCCAGCAGGTCTTATAGCAGCAATCAGCCCCAGCATTTT
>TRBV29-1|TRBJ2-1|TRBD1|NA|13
CSAQDRARDEQFF
TGCAGCGCCCAGGACAGGGCCAGGGATGAGCAGTTCTTC
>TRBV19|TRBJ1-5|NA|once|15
CASSINNRSNQPQHF
TGTGCCAGTAGTATAAACAACAGGTCAAATCAGCCCCAGCATTTT
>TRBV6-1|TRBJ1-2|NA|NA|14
CASRADSSVYGYTF
TGTGCCAGCAGGGCTGACAGTTCCGTTTATGGCTACACCTTC
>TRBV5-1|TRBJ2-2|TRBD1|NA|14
CASGQGAHTGELFF
TGCGCCAGCGGACAGGGGGCCCACACCGGGGAGCTGTTTTTT
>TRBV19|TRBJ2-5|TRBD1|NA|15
CASSIGSRQGQAQYF
TGTGCCAGTAGTATAGGGTCCCGACAGGGTCAGGCCCAGTACTTC
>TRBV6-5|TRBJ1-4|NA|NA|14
CASSYRVGGEKLFF
TGTGCCAGCAGTTACCGGGTGGGGGGTGAAAAACTGTTTTTT
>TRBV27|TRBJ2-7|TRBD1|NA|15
CASSLFGTGKNEQYF
TGTGCCAGCAGTTTGTTCGGGACAGGGAAGAACGAGCAGTACTTC
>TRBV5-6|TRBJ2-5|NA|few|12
CASSLVRETQYF
TGTGCCAGCAGCTTGGTCCGGGAGACCCAGTACTTC
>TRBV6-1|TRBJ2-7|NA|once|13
CAGSSAAHYEQYF
TGTGCCGGCAGTTCCGCAGCGCACTACGAGCAGTACTTC
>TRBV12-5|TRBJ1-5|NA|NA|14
CASGLAGGDQPQHF
TGTGCTAGTGGTTTGGCCGGAGGGGATCAGCCCCAGCATTTT
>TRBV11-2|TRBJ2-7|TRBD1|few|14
CATLRADRFYEQYF
TGTGCCACCCTCCGTGCGGACAGGTTCTACGAGCAGTACTTC
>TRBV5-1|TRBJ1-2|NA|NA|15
CASSSGIGLDYGYTF
TGCGCCAGCAGCTCAGGGATCGGGTTGGACTATGGCTACACCTTC
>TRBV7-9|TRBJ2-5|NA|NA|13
CASSLGAEETQYF
TGTGCCAGCAGCTTAGGGGCAGAAGAGACCCAGTACTTC
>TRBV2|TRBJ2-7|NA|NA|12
CATGGSSYEQYF
TGTGCCACAGGAGGTAGCTCCTACGAGCAGTACTTC
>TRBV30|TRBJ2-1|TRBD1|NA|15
CAWSTGQGTHNEQFF
TGTGCCTGGAGTACTGGACAGGGAACTCACAATGAGCAGTTCTTC
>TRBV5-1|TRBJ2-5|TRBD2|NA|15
CASTARLAGEGTQYF
TGCGCCAGCACTGCTAGACTAGCGGGAGAAGGGACCCAGTACTTC
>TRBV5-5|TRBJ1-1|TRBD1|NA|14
CASTWGTGGTEAFF
TGTGCCAGCACCTGGGGGACAGGGGGCACTGAAGCTTTCTTT
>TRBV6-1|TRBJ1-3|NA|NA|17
CASSELQGSPSGNTIYF
TGTGCCAGCAGTGAACTCCAGGGCTCCCCCTCTGGAAACACCATATATTTT
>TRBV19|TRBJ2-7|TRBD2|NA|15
CASRYNSGSSYEQYF
TGTGCCAGTAGATACAATAGCGGGAGCTCCTACGAGCAGTACTTC
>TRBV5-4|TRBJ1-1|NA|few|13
CASSSSLSGRAFF
TGTGCCAGCAGCTCATCACTTAGCGGGAGAGCTTTCTTT
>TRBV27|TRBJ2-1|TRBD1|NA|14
CASTRQGIYNEQFF
TGTGCCAGCACCCGACAGGGGATCTACAATGAGCAGTTCTTC
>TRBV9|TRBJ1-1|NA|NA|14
CASSAEAGDTEAFF
TGTGCCAGCAGCGCGGAGGCAGGGGACACTGAAGCTTTCTTT
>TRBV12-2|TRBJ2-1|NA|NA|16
CASRLGEGRGVNEQFF
TGTGCAAGTCGCTTAGGCGAGGGCAGGGGGGTTAATGAGCAGTTCTTC
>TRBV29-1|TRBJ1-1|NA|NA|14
CSVVGTPSRTEAFF
TGCAGCGTTGTGGGCACCCCATCCCGCACTGAAGCTTTCTTT
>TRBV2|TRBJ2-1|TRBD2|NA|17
CASSTRTSGSSYNEQFF
TGTGCCAGCAGTACTCGAACTAGCGGATCCTCCTACAATGAGCAGTTCTTC
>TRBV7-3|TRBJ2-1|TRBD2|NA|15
CASSPTSGSHNEQFF
TGTGCCAGCAGCCCAACTAGCGGGAGTCACAATGAGCAGTTCTTC
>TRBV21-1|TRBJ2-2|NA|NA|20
CASSKDRDMLFWGNTGELFF
TGTGCCAGCAGCAAAGATCGGGACATGCTTTTTTGGGGGAACACCGGGGAGCTGTTTTTT
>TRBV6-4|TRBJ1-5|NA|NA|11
CAITGYQPQHF
TGTGCCATTACAGGGTATCAGCCCCAGCATTTT
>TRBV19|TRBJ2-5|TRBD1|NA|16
CASSEGLGQGQETQYF
TGTGCCAGTAGTGAAGGTTTGGGACAGGGCCAAGAGACCCAGTACTTC
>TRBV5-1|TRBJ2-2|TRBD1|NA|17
CASSSNPPGGASGELFF
TGCGCCAGCAGCTCCAACCCCCCAGGGGGCGCCTCCGGGGAGCTGTTTTTT
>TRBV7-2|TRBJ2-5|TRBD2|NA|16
CASSLALLAGQETQYF
TGTGCCAGCAGCTTAGCGTTACTAGCGGGACAGGAGACCCAGTACTTC
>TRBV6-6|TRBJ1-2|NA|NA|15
CASSYSGGRFNGYTF
TGTGCCAGCAGTTACTCAGGGGGACGTTTCAATGGCTACACCTTC
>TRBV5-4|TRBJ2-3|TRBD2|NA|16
CASSSRLAGDTDTQYF
TGTGCCAGCAGCTCTCGACTAGCTGGCGACACAGATACGCAGTATTTT
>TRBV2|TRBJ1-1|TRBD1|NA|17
CASSEPGTGTRSTEAFF
TGTGCCAGCAGTGAACCAGGGACAGGGACTCGAAGCACTGAAGCTTTCTTT